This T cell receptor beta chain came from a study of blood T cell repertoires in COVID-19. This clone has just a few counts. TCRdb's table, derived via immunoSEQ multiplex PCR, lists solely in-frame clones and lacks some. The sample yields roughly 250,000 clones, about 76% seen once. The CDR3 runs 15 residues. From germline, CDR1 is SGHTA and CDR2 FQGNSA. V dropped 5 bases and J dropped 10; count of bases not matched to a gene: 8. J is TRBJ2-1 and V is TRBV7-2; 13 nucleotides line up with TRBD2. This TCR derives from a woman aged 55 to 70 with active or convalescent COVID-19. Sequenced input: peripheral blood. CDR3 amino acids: CASSPRLAGGGEQFF. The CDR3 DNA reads TGTGCCAGCAGCCCCAGACTAGCGGGGGGTGGAGAGCAGTTCTTC.